These 2 T cell receptor beta chains share one sample of origin, sequenced in a study of a mutant IDH1 vaccine in newly diagnosed glioma. Time point here: week 11, during vaccination. The study gave 300 ug of mutant IDH1 20-mer peptide per vaccine dose, with topical imiquimod. The antigens these receptors bind are not known. Using immunoSEQ multiplex PCR, the repertoire was profiled, and TCRdb retains in-frame clones only, with some absent. The sample records about 64,000 clones, approximately 84% being singletons. The sequencing here drew on PBMCs, taken from a glioma patient whose treatment included an IDH1 peptide vaccine. Receptors were obtained from a woman aged 45 to 65 with glioma.

The chain employs TRBV6-5 and TRBJ1-2; 7 bases are a match to TRBD1. Germline V gene lookup returns CDR1 MNHEY and CDR2 SVGAGI. There are 13 residues in the CDR3. The J segment lost 5 bases and the V segment lost 7 bases, leaving 7 bases of the junction unmatched. The CDR3 region has the DNA TGTGCCAGCAACCGGGCAGGGGGGTATGGCTACACCTTC. This codes for CASNRAGGYGYTF.

CDR3 sequence reads: CASTTSGGQTGELFF. The DNA for the CDR3 is TGTGCCAGCACAACTAGCGGGGGACAAACCGGGGAGCTGTTTTTT. The V gene is TRBV6-6, the J gene TRBJ2-2; 11 nucleotides line up with TRBD2. The CDR3 is 15 amino acids. The germline V gene encodes CDR1 MNHNY and CDR2 SVGAGI (reference sequence). V shed 7 bases and J 5 bases; nucleotides not matched to a gene: 6.